What follows are 32 T cell receptor beta chains derived from one specimen sequenced in a study of blood T cell repertoires in COVID-19. Here immunoSEQ multiplex PCR was the method, and the copy in TCRdb shows in-frame clones only, minus some. The sample lists more than 300,000 clones, 88% seen once, with 0.9% to 1.5% in the top ten. Sequencing was done on a sample of PBMCs or T cells enriched from blood (not recorded which). The origin of the receptors is a young woman who had recovered from COVID-19.

The chain recombines TRBV21-1 with TRBJ2-2; the table's D call TRBD2 went unverified against the DNA. TRBV21-1 is annotated as a pseudogene. The CDR3 extends over 17 amino acids. In DNA form, the CDR3 reads TGTGCCAGCAGCAAAGTCCCTAGCGGGGGGGCCCCCGGGGAGCTGTTTTTT. Its protein product is CASSKVPSGGAPGELFF.

The chain has TRBV7-6 and TRBJ2-2; 7 bases fit TRBD2. The trim removed 7 bases at V and 2 bases at J, leaving 7 bases unmatched. The CDR3 runs to 15 residues. In germline, CDR1 is SGHVS, CDR2 FNYEAQ. The CDR3 loop reads CASTVTSANTGELFF. The CDR3 DNA is TGTGCCAGCACCGTTACTAGCGCTAACACCGGGGAGCTGTTTTTT. Together with reference TRBV7-6 and TRBJ2-2, the CDR3 gives the full variable domain: GAGVSQSPRYKVTKRGQDVALRCDPISGHVSLYWYRQALGQGPEFLTYFNYEAQQDKSGLPNDRFSAERPEGSISTLTIQRTEQRDSAMYRCASTVTSANTGELFFGEGSRLTVL.

This clone was seen a single time. The V and J genes are TRBV20-1 and TRBJ1-1; TRBD1 matches 8 bases. This CDR3 is 15 amino acids long. Germline CDR1 and CDR2: DFQATT and SNEGSKA (reference sequence). The trim removed 3 bases at V and 1 base at J, leaving 7 bases unmatched. CDR3 bases: TGCAGTGCTAGTGGAGAGGGGACAGGGAACACTGAAGCTTTCTTT. Protein sequence: CSASGEGTGNTEAFF.

The rearrangement links TRBV5-1 to TRBJ1-1; TRBD1 might be the D (5 bases). Trimming removed 3 bases from V and 1 base from J, with 10 bases in between. Germline CDR1 and CDR2: SGHRS and YFSETQ. The CDR3 extends over 14 amino acids. The CDR3, as DNA: TGCGCCAGCAGCTCCAGGGTAAAGAACACTGAAGCTTTCTTT. This gives the protein CASSSRVKNTEAFF.

The chain has TRBV13 and TRBJ1-1, with D possibly being TRBD1 (5 bases). This CDR3 is 16 amino acids long. CDR1 PRHDT and CDR2 FYEKMQ come from the germline V gene (reference sequence). V was trimmed by 2 bases and J by 0 bases, leaving 13 bases between them. The DNA for the CDR3 is TGTGCCAGCAGCTTAACCCCCCCACAGGTGAACACTGAAGCTTTCTTT. Its protein product is CASSLTPPQVNTEAFF. Variable domain in full (rest from reference TRBV13 and TRBJ1-1): AAGVIQSPRHLIKEKRETATLKCYPIPRHDTVYWYQQGPGQDPQFLISFYEKMQSDKGSIPDRFSAQQFSDYHSELNMSSLELGDSALYFCASSLTPPQVNTEAFFGQGTRLTVV.

This chain joins TRBV6-5 and TRBJ1-3; TRBD1 matches at 9 bases. The V gene end was trimmed by 2 bases and the J gene end by 2 bases; junction bases not matched to a gene: 1. This CDR3 spans 15 amino acids. Germline CDR1 MNHEY, CDR2 SVGAGI. CDR3 protein: CASSYGTGTGNTIYF. CDR3 in DNA: TGTGCCAGCAGTTACGGGACAGGGACTGGAAACACCATATATTTT.

V is TRBV7-2 and J is TRBJ1-2; the D is unclear. Germline CDR1 SGHTA, CDR2 FQGNSA. The length of the CDR3 is 13 residues. Deletions cut 9 bases from V and 6 bases from J, with 17 bases between. In DNA form, the CDR3 reads TGTGCCAGTGCCGAGAGGGCAGCGGATGGCTACACCTTC. Its protein is CASAERAADGYTF.

The J gene is TRBJ2-2, the V gene TRBV18; TRBD2 might be the D (6 bases). The length of the CDR3 is 16 residues. Germline V lookup: CDR1 KGHSH, CDR2 LQKENI. The V end lost 6 bases, the J end lost 2 bases, and 16 bases lay between the germline ends. The CDR3: CASSFRGTGNTGELFF. The CDR3 region has the DNA TGTGCCAGCTCTTTCCGCGGGACTGGAAACACCGGGGAGCTGTTTTTT.

This clone is a singleton in its sample. V and J are TRBV7-8 and TRBJ1-2; 8 bases are a match to TRBD1. The CDR3 consists of 14 residues. CDR1 is SGHVS, CDR2 FQNEAQ, per germline. The V segment lost 5 bases and the J segment 2 bases; nucleotides outside the gene matches: 4. The CDR3 region has the DNA TGTGCCAGCAGCCAACAGGGGGGGAACTATGGCTACACCTTC. Its translation: CASSQQGGNYGYTF.

The V and J genes are TRBV3-1 (or the pseudogene TRBV3-2) and TRBJ1-1; a possible D gene is TRBD1 (6 bases). Trimming removed 3 bases from V and 3 bases from J, with 14 bases in between. Germline V gives CDR1 LGHDT, CDR2 YNNKEL (reference sequence). This CDR3 has 15 residues. The CDR3 sequence: CASSHKQGSHTEAFF. The CDR3 DNA follows: TGTGCCAGCAGCCATAAACAGGGTTCGCACACTGAAGCTTTCTTT.

The chain uses TRBV29-1 and TRBJ1-5; no reliable D call. There are 12 residues in the CDR3. V was cut by 4 bases and J by 4 bases, with 8 bases left in between. The germline V gene has CDR1 SQVTM and CDR2 ANQGSEA. CDR3 in amino acids: CSVGAENQPQHF. The CDR3, as DNA: TGCAGCGTTGGGGCAGAAAATCAGCCCCAGCATTTT.

The chain recombines TRBV27 with TRBJ1-3, with 8 bases matching TRBD1. The CDR3 covers 14 residues. Germline-derived CDR1 and CDR2 are MNHEY and SMNVEV (reference sequence). V shed 3 bases and J 6 bases; nucleotides not matched to a gene: 4. For the CDR3, the DNA is TGTGCCAGCAGTTTCGACAGGGGCTCAAACACCATATATTTT. Its protein product is CASSFDRGSNTIYF.

This sequence joins TRBV7-9 and TRBJ1-1; 8 positions agree with TRBD1. The CDR3 totals 16 residues. Germline V CDR1 and CDR2: SEHNR, FQNEAQ (reference sequence). The V segment lost 6 bases and the J segment 0 bases; nucleotides outside the gene matches: 9. CDR3 sequence reads: CASSSGQGGVNTEAFF. CDR3 DNA: TGTGCCAGCAGTTCAGGACAGGGTGGGGTGAACACTGAAGCTTTCTTT. Looking up the rest from reference TRBV7-9 and TRBJ1-1 gives the full variable domain: DTGVSQNPRHKITKRGQNVTFRCDPISEHNRLYWYRQTLGQGPEFLTYFQNEAQLEKSRLLSDRFSAERPKGSFSTLEIQRTEQGDSAMYLCASSSGQGGVNTEAFFGQGTRLTVV.

V usage is TRBV12-3 or TRBV12-4 and J usage is TRBJ1-2, with D unclear. This CDR3 contains 12 residues. With 6 bases removed from V and 8 bases from J, the gap between germline ends came to 13 bases. CDR3 nucleotides: TGTGCCAGCAGCAGAGGCGCCCAGGGCTACACCTTC. It encodes CASSRGAQGYTF.

This chain connects TRBV6-5 to TRBJ1-4; TRBD1 matches 9 bases. Germline V gene sequence: CDR1 MNHEY, CDR2 SVGAGI. The ends lost 5 bases at V and 6 bases at J; junction bases unmatched: 4. The CDR3 runs 14 residues. CDR3 in amino acids: CASSTDRGDEKLFF. In nucleotides, the CDR3 is TGTGCCAGCAGTACGGACAGGGGTGATGAAAAACTGTTTTTT.

This chain joins TRBV27 and TRBJ2-2; D is possibly TRBD2 (5 bases). From germline, CDR1 is MNHEY and CDR2 SMNVEV (reference sequence). CDR3 length: 13 residues. Trimming pared 2 bases from V and 6 bases from J, leaving 7 bases between. The CDR3 loop reads CASSLSGAGELFF. The CDR3 coding sequence is TGTGCCAGCAGTTTAAGCGGAGCCGGGGAGCTGTTTTTT.

This clone was detected once. The chain recombines TRBV5-5 with TRBJ1-6; TRBD1 is a possible D gene (6 bases). Germline V gene data show CDR1 as SGHKS and CDR2 as YYEKEE (reference sequence). The V gene lost 2 bases and the J gene lost 6 bases, with 12 bases spanning the gap. The CDR3 sequence is 15 residues long. CDR3 bases: TGTGCCAGCAGCTTCCTAGGACAGACTAATTCACCCCTCCACTTT. Its translation is CASSFLGQTNSPLHF. Full variable domain (rest looked up from reference TRBV5-5 and TRBJ1-6): DAGVTQSPTHLIKTRGQQVTLRCSPISGHKSVSWYQQVLGQGPQFIFQYYEKEERGRGNFPDRFSARQFPNYSSELNVNALLLGDSALYLCASSFLGQTNSPLHFGNGTRLTVT.

V gene TRBV6-5 combines with J gene TRBJ2-1; 9 bases are shared with TRBD1. Trimming removed 5 bases from V and 9 bases from J; junction bases left unmatched: 11. Germline CDR1 MNHEY, CDR2 SVGAGI. The CDR3 runs to 15 residues. The CDR3 spells CASSPAPGQGAEQFF. The CDR3, as DNA: TGTGCCAGCAGTCCGGCGCCGGGACAGGGTGCTGAGCAGTTCTTC.

This sequence joins TRBV6-2 or TRBV6-3 and TRBJ2-5; 11 nucleotides agree with TRBD2. Germline V CDR1 and CDR2: MNHEY, SVGEGT. Trimming removed 1 base from V and 3 bases from J; junction bases left unmatched: 4. This CDR3 comprises 16 residues. The DNA of the CDR3 is TGTGCCAGCAGTTACTTCGTAGCGGGGGGGAAAGAGACCCAGTACTTC. This gives the protein CASSYFVAGGKETQYF.

The chain couples TRBV10-2 to TRBJ1-4; the D is unclear. Trimming removed 11 bases from V and 5 bases from J, with 12 bases in between. Germline V gene lookup returns CDR1 WSHSY and CDR2 SAAADI. The CDR3 runs to 12 residues. Here the CDR3 reads CAVRHPNEKLFF. The CDR3 coding sequence is TGCGCCGTTCGACATCCCAATGAAAAACTGTTTTTT.

The J gene is TRBJ2-7, the V gene TRBV5-6, with TRBD1 matching over 11 bases. This CDR3 region has 14 residues. The V segment lost 3 bases and the J segment 3 bases; nucleotides outside the gene matches: 2. Per germline, CDR1 SGHDT and CDR2 YYEEEE. CDR3 amino acids: CASSWDRGIYEQYF. CDR3 sequence (DNA): TGTGCCAGCAGCTGGGACAGGGGGATCTACGAGCAGTACTTC. Based on the CDR3 plus reference TRBV5-6 and TRBJ2-7, the full variable domain is DAGVTQSPTHLIKTRGQQVTLRCSPKSGHDTVSWYQQALGQGPQFIFQYYEEEERQRGNFPDRFSGHQFPNYSSELNVNALLLGDSALYLCASSWDRGIYEQYFGPGTRLTVT.

The J gene is TRBJ1-4, the V gene TRBV28, with D possibly matching TRBD1 (6 bases). V was trimmed by 3 bases and J by 0 bases, leaving 8 bases between them. This CDR3 has 15 residues. Germline V lookup: CDR1 MDHEN, CDR2 SYDVKM. The CDR3 region is CASSLRTATNEKLFF. CDR3 DNA sequence: TGTGCCAGCAGTTTGAGGACAGCAACTAATGAAAAACTGTTTTTT.

This chain links TRBV19 with TRBJ1-5; possibly TRBD1 for D (6 bases). Germline assignment: CDR1 LNHDA and CDR2 SQIVND (reference sequence). Trimming pared 2 bases from V and 8 bases from J, leaving 10 bases between. The CDR3 is 13 amino acids. The CDR3 sequence: CASSIQGIEPQHF. The DNA of the CDR3 is TGTGCCAGTAGTATACAGGGGATTGAGCCCCAGCATTTT.

V is TRBV19 and J is TRBJ2-2; 8 positions match TRBD1. With V trimmed by 4 bases and J by 6 bases, 1 base remained unmatched. CDR3 size: 13 residues. CDR1 is LNHDA, CDR2 SQIVND, per germline (reference sequence). CDR3 residues: CASSTTGAGELFF. CDR3 nucleotides: TGTGCCAGTAGTACGACAGGGGCCGGGGAGCTGTTTTTT.

The genes are TRBV6-2 or TRBV6-3 and TRBJ1-6; D remains unclear. This CDR3 region has 14 residues. V was cut by 2 bases and J by 7 bases, with 9 bases left in between. The germline CDR1 and CDR2 sequences are MNHEY and SVGEGT. Here the CDR3 DNA reads TGTGCCAGCAGTTACCCGTCCCAGAATTCACCCCTCCACTTT. This codes for CASSYPSQNSPLHF.

The rearrangement joins TRBV28 to TRBJ1-5; D is possibly TRBD1 (5 bases). The CDR3 consists of 21 residues. CDR1 and CDR2 (germline): MDHEN, SYDVKM. Trimming left V 0 bases short and J 0 bases short, with 24 bases between. CDR3 sequence: CASSLWPDGALGIYSNQPQHF. The CDR3 bases are TGTGCCAGCAGTTTATGGCCGGATGGGGCTTTAGGCATCTATAGCAATCAGCCCCAGCATTTT.

The V and J genes are TRBV4-1 and TRBJ2-7; 10 bases map to TRBD1. Trimming cost V 5 bases and J 3 bases; bases outside gene matches: 10. The CDR3 runs 16 residues. Germline V lookup: CDR1 MGHRA, CDR2 YSYEKL. CDR3 coding DNA: TGCGCCAGCAGCGCCTCACCGGGACAGGGGCGCTACGAGCAGTACTTC. It specifies CASSASPGQGRYEQYF.

This chain joins TRBV5-1 and TRBJ2-7; 7 nucleotides match TRBD1. CDR1 and CDR2 (germline): SGHRS, YFSETQ. Germline trimming cut 0 bases from V and 1 base from J; bases unmatched to any gene: 10. The CDR3 runs to 17 residues. The CDR3 here is CASSLGETGAVSYEQYF. In nucleotides, the CDR3 is TGCGCCAGCAGCTTGGGAGAAACAGGGGCCGTATCCTACGAGCAGTACTTC.

The V call is TRBV3-1 (or the pseudogene TRBV3-2), the J call TRBJ1-2, with 7 positions matching TRBD1. The J segment lost 0 bases and the V segment lost 6 bases, leaving 4 bases of the junction unmatched. CDR3 length equals 14 residues. The germline V gene has CDR1 LGHDT and CDR2 YNNKEL (reference sequence). CDR3 loop: CASSDRETNYGYTF. CDR3 DNA sequence: TGTGCCAGCAGTGACAGGGAAACTAACTATGGCTACACCTTC.

This sequence joins TRBV9 and TRBJ2-6; possibly TRBD1 for D (5 bases). The V gene's germline CDR1 is SGDLS and CDR2 YYNGEE. Trimming pared 0 bases from V and 0 bases from J, leaving 16 bases between. The CDR3 totals 19 residues. The CDR3 DNA is TGTGCCAGCAGCGTAGTGGACACCAAACACTACTCTGGGGCCAACGTCCTGACTTTC. This encodes CASSVVDTKHYSGANVLTF.

The chain employs TRBV5-1 and TRBJ2-3, with D possibly TRBD1 on 5 matching bases. Trimming took 3 bases from V and 2 from J, leaving 13 bases between them. Germline loops: CDR1 SGHRS, CDR2 YFSETQ. The CDR3 consists of 15 residues. CDR3 DNA: TGCGCCAGCAGCTCGGACACTCAATACACAGATACGCAGTATTTT. It yields the protein CASSSDTQYTDTQYF.

The V gene is TRBV23-1, the J gene TRBJ1-2; D gene ambiguous. TRBV23-1 is an ORF for which the function is uncertain. Trimming took 3 bases from V and 8 from J, leaving 22 bases between them. There are 16 residues in the CDR3. The CDR3 loop is CASSHYRTEPLRGYTF. The CDR3 DNA reads as TGCGCCAGCAGTCATTATCGAACAGAGCCTCTTCGGGGCTACACCTTC.